Each of the 9 T cell receptor beta chains below was sequenced from the same sample in a study of blood T cell repertoires in COVID-19. Sequencing used immunoSEQ multiplex PCR; TCRdb keeps in-frame clones, though not all of them. Of about 120,000 clones in the sample, nearly 90% were seen once. The specimen sequenced was peripheral blood. These receptor sequences come from a human donor in a cohort sampled during active COVID-19.

CDR3 DNA: TGTGCCAGCAGCCGGCCGGGACAGGGAAAGACCGGGGAGCTGTTTTTT. Amino acid sequence: CASSRPGQGKTGELFF. The genes are TRBV7-2 and TRBJ2-2, with TRBD1 identical over 9 bases. CDR3 size: 16 residues. Looked up from germline, CDR1 is SGHTA and CDR2 is FQGNSA. Trimming cost V 5 bases and J 5 bases; bases outside gene matches: 9.

There are a few counts of this clone. This rearrangement joins TRBV18 to TRBJ1-5; no clear D gene. V was trimmed by 6 bases and J by 4 bases, leaving 10 bases between them. CDR1 KGHSH and CDR2 LQKENI come from the germline V gene. The CDR3 extends over 13 amino acids. Here the CDR3 reads CASSQETNQPQHF. The CDR3, as DNA: TGTGCCAGCTCGCAGGAAACTAATCAGCCCCAGCATTTT.

The chain links TRBV5-1 to TRBJ2-1; possibly TRBD2 for D (6 bases). The CDR3 contains 12 residues. V was clipped by 4 bases and J by 15 bases, with 17 bases between them. The germline gives CDR1 SGHRS, CDR2 YFSETQ. The CDR3 DNA follows: TGCGCCAGCAGCCGCCCTAGCGAGTATCTGTTCTTC. It codes for CASSRPSEYLFF.

The rearrangement joins TRBV7-2 to TRBJ2-1; maybe TRBD2 (5 bases). CDR3 size: 17 residues. The germline V gene has CDR1 SGHTA and CDR2 FQGNSA. V gave up 6 bases and J gave up 0 bases, with 18 bases separating them. Here the CDR3 reads CASRLMAGLSSYNEQFF. In DNA, the CDR3 is TGTGCCAGCAGATTAATGGCGGGCTTAAGCTCCTACAATGAGCAGTTCTTC.

V and J are TRBV5-1 and TRBJ2-5; 8 bases match TRBD1. Trimming took 4 bases from V and 6 from J; bases not matched to a gene: 5. Germline V lookup: CDR1 SGHRS, CDR2 YFSETQ. The CDR3 extends over 13 amino acids. CDR3 sequence: CASSRTGGKTQYF. In DNA form, the CDR3 reads TGCGCCAGCAGCCGAACAGGGGGGAAGACCCAGTACTTC.

The chain links TRBV5-1 to TRBJ2-2; D possibly corresponds to TRBD2 (5 bases). Trimming left V 0 bases short and J 5 bases short, with 8 bases between. Germline assignment: CDR1 SGHRS and CDR2 YFSETQ. The length of the CDR3 is 14 residues. The CDR3 DNA follows: TGCGCCAGCAGCTTGGCCGGGAAAACCGGGGAGCTGTTTTTT. The encoded protein is CASSLAGKTGELFF.

V is TRBV10-2 and J is TRBJ1-4, with 8 bases matching TRBD1. Looked up from germline, CDR1 is WSHSY and CDR2 is SAAADI. The CDR3 has 16 amino acids. V trimming: 2 bases; J trimming: 7 bases; junction bases outside the gene matches: 9. As DNA, the CDR3 is TGCGCCAGCAGTGAGAGATCCAGGGGGCCTGGTGAAAAACTGTTTTTT. Translated: CASSERSRGPGEKLFF.

This clone was observed a handful of times. The V and J genes are TRBV19 and TRBJ2-5, with 13 nucleotides matching TRBD2. The CDR3 is 16 amino acids. Losses at the gene ends were 1 base for V and 5 bases for J; bases not matched to a gene: 4. Germline-derived CDR1 and CDR2 are LNHDA and SQIVND (reference sequence). This CDR3 reads CASSIGGLAGWETQYF. The CDR3 nucleotides read TGTGCCAGTAGTATAGGGGGACTAGCGGGGTGGGAGACCCAGTACTTC. The complete variable domain, with remaining parts taken from reference TRBV19 and TRBJ2-5, reads DGGITQSPKYLFRKEGQNVTLSCEQNLNHDAMYWYRQDPGQGLRLIYYSQIVNDFQKGDIAEGYSVSREKKESFPLTVTSAQKNPTAFYLCASSIGGLAGWETQYFGPGTRLLVL.

This chain joins TRBV9 and TRBJ2-3; 8 nucleotides agree with TRBD2. Germline-derived CDR1 and CDR2 are SGDLS and YYNGEE. The CDR3 runs 18 residues. The V gene end was trimmed by 2 bases and the J gene end by 3 bases; junction bases not matched to a gene: 14. CDR3 amino acids: CASSVRGSPAGATDTQYF. The CDR3 DNA is TGTGCCAGCAGCGTGAGAGGATCGCCAGCGGGGGCGACAGATACGCAGTATTTT.